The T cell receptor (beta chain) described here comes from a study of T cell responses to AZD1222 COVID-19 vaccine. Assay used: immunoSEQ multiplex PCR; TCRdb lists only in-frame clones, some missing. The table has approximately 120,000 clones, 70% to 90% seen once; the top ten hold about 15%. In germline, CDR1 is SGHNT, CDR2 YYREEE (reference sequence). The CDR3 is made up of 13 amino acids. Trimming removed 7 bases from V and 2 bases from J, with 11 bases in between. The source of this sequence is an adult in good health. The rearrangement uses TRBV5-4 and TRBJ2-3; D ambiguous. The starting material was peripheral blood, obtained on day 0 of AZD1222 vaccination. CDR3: CASGEVNTDTQYF. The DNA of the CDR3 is TGTGCCAGCGGCGAGGTTAACACAGATACGCAGTATTTT.